The 32 T cell receptor beta chains listed next were all sequenced from one sample in a study of T cell clonality in common variable immunodeficiency (dated by TCRdb to about 2015). Library construction relied on the immunoSEQ multiplex PCR assay. TCRdb re-hosts the immuneACCESS table, in-frame sequences only. Its copies lack some clones; in the studies checked, an unresolved V gene accounts for under half of them, and the cause for the rest is not known. The table notes tens of thousands of clones here, none of them singletons. Roughly an eighth of the sample rests with the top ten. Specimen: peripheral blood mononuclear cells. The receptors here all came from a person aged 18-70 years in good health.

Ten or more counts support this clone. The read ends 3 residues before the CDR3 terminus; that terminus is restored from the germline J gene. The gene calls are TRBV6-1 and TRBJ1-1, with a tentative D call TRBD1 (6 bases). Per germline, CDR1 MNHNS and CDR2 SASEGT. The CDR3 is 13 residues long. The CDR3 DNA, read in part, is TGTGCCAGCAGTGCCTTTGGGGGCCCCGAA. It is translated as CASSAFGGPE. The entire CDR3 reads CASSAFGGPEAFF.

On this clone: The read comes to an end 3 residues before the CDR3 does, leaving the germline J gene to fill in the end. This chain links TRBV7-9 with TRBJ1-1; D may be TRBD1 (5 bases). The CDR3 loop spans 13 amino acids. From germline, CDR1 is SEHNR and CDR2 FQNEAQ (reference sequence). The chain's CDR3 is CASSPGLAGLAFF. The covered CDR3 bases are TGTGCCAGCAGCCCGGGACTAGCGGGCCTA.

This clone was seen ten or more times. The CDR3 goes on 3 residues after the read ends, and that part is filled in from the germline J gene. The J gene is TRBJ2-1, the V gene TRBV7-2; TRBD2 matches at 9 bases. The CDR3 loop spans 15 amino acids. The V gene end was trimmed by 3 bases and the J gene end by 9 bases; junction bases not matched to a gene: 9. Germline V gene sequence: CDR1 SGHTA, CDR2 FQGNSA. CDR3 residues: CASSFFRGAGGEQFF. Partial CDR3 DNA: TGTGCCAGCAGCTTCTTTCGCGGAGCGGGGGGTGAG.

This clone was detected many times. The CDR3 end is not reached by the read, which stops 3 residues before it; the germline J gene fills it in. The chain links TRBV5-1 to TRBJ2-3; TRBD2 matches at 7 bases. V was clipped by 6 bases and J by 3 bases; unmatched bases: 4. The CDR3 contains 13 residues. Germline CDR1 SGHRS, CDR2 YFSETQ. The CDR3 spells CASTWEGTDTQYF. The sequenced part of the CDR3 DNA is TGCGCCAGCACCTGGGAGGGGACAGATACG.

This clone was detected many times. Read data end 3 residues before the CDR3 end; the end is taken from the germline J gene. This chain uses TRBV10-1 with TRBJ2-3, with D maybe TRBD1 (6 bases). The CDR3 sequence is 15 residues long. CDR1 WNHNN and CDR2 SYGVQD come from the germline V gene (reference sequence). V was pared by 7 bases and J by 4 bases, with 18 bases between. The CDR3 loop reads CASTLHRDGPDTQYF. CDR3 bases read: TGCGCCAGCACCCTGCACAGGGATGGACCAGATACG.

This clone was seen at least ten times. Read data end 3 residues before the CDR3 end; the end is taken from the germline J gene. This rearrangement joins TRBV5-1 to TRBJ2-1; 10 nucleotides match TRBD2. The CDR3 is made up of 14 amino acids. Germline trimming cut 1 base from V and 9 bases from J; bases unmatched to any gene: 4. Germline V gene sequence: CDR1 SGHRS, CDR2 YFSETQ. Partial CDR3 DNA: TGCGCCAGCAGCTTGCCAGCGGGGGGGGGTGAG. It yields the protein CASSLPAGGGE. The complete CDR3 reads CASSLPAGGGEQFF. Full variable domain (rest looked up from reference TRBV5-1 and TRBJ2-1): KAGVTQTPRYLIKTRGQQVTLSCSPISGHRSVSWYQQTPGQGLQFLFEYFSETQRNKGNFPGRFSGRQFSNSRSEMNVSTLELGDSALYLCASSLPAGGGEQFFGPGTRLTVL.

At least ten counts were recorded for this clone. The observed sequence ends 3 residues before the CDR3 terminus, with the missing tail filled in from the germline J gene. The chain couples TRBV20-1 to TRBJ1-4, with 10 positions matching TRBD1. V gave up 2 bases and J gave up 7 bases; unmatched junction bases: 7. Germline assignment: CDR1 DFQATT and CDR2 SNEGSKA (reference sequence). This CDR3 has 15 amino acids. CDR3 DNA (partial): TGCAGTGCTAGATCCCGGACAGGGGGGTCTGAAAAA. Its protein product is CSARSRTGGSEK. The CDR3 as a whole reads CSARSRTGGSEKLFF.

This clone was seen many times. The CDR3 loop reads CASTAGLQETQYF. CDR3 DNA (partial): TGTGCCAGCACGGCAGGTTTACAAGAGACC. The V and J genes are TRBV2 and TRBJ2-5; D not certain. The read comes to an end 3 residues before the CDR3 does, leaving the germline J gene to fill in the end. In germline, CDR1 is SNHLY, CDR2 FYNNEI. V gave up 7 bases and J gave up 2 bases, with 11 bases separating them. The length of the CDR3 is 13 residues.

Ten or more counts support this clone. The CDR3 is cut off 3 residues early in the read; its end comes from the germline J gene. The chain links TRBV5-1 to TRBJ2-3; TRBD1 matches at 10 bases. Germline V CDR1 and CDR2: SGHRS, YFSETQ. The trim removed 3 bases at V and 3 bases at J, leaving 7 bases unmatched. The CDR3 has 16 residues. The sequenced CDR3 bases are TGCGCCAGCAGCTCGGGACAGGGGATCGGGACAGATACG. It specifies CASSSGQGIGTDT. The whole CDR3 sequence reads CASSSGQGIGTDTQYF. Based on the CDR3 plus reference TRBV5-1 and TRBJ2-3, the full variable domain is KAGVTQTPRYLIKTRGQQVTLSCSPISGHRSVSWYQQTPGQGLQFLFEYFSETQRNKGNFPGRFSGRQFSNSRSEMNVSTLELGDSALYLCASSSGQGIGTDTQYFGPGTRLTVL.

Many counts were recorded for this clone. The sequenced fragment ends 3 residues before the CDR3 boundary, so the rest is inferred from the germline J gene. V is TRBV18 and J is TRBJ2-5; TRBD2 is a possible D gene (6 bases). V lost 8 bases to trimming and J lost 5 bases, with 15 bases between them. Germline values: CDR1 KGHSH, CDR2 LQKENI. CDR3 length equals 13 residues. The CDR3 is CASQPLGGETQYF. The covered CDR3 bases are TGTGCCAGCCAACCCTTGGGGGGTGAGACC.

A few counts support this clone. The DNA ends 3 residues before the CDR3 does, and the rest of the CDR3 is filled in from the germline J gene. The chain has TRBV20-1 and TRBJ2-7; TRBD1 might be the D (5 bases). Germline CDR1 and CDR2: DFQATT and SNEGSKA (reference sequence). Trimming stripped 3 bases from V and 0 bases from J, with 9 bases between. The length of the CDR3 is 13 residues. Incomplete CDR3 DNA: TGCAGTGCTAGGGCAGGGTTCTCCTACGAG. This gives the protein CSARAGFSYE. The complete CDR3 sequence is CSARAGFSYEQYF.

This clone has a count of ten or more. Coverage ceases 3 residues before the CDR3 finishes, and the germline J gene fills in the end. The V call is TRBV20-1, the J call TRBJ2-5; a possible D gene is TRBD2 (6 bases). Germline V gene lookup returns CDR1 DFQATT and CDR2 SNEGSKA (reference sequence). The CDR3 spans 12 residues. The V end was cut by 4 bases, the J end by 3 bases, with 9 bases between. The CDR3 loop reads CSATGLKETQYF. Incomplete CDR3 DNA: TGCAGTGCTACCGGACTAAAAGAGACC.

This clone was seen ten or more times. Read coverage stops 3 residues before the CDR3 terminus; the germline J gene supplies the remainder. This chain joins TRBV20-1 and TRBJ1-2; D perhaps matches TRBD1 (6 bases). Per the germline V gene, CDR1 is DFQATT and CDR2 is SNEGSKA (reference sequence). Trimming shortened V by 6 bases and J by 0 bases, and 11 bases separated the two germline ends. The CDR3 is 13 residues long. The CDR3 sequence: CSARGGPNYGYTF. Partial CDR3 DNA: TGCAGTGCCCGGGGGGGGCCTAACTATGGC.

This clone came up many times. The read ends 3 residues early relative to the CDR3; the germline J gene fills the gap. The chain is built from TRBV6-2 or TRBV6-3 and TRBJ1-2; no firm D call. The CDR3 has 13 amino acids. V shed 7 bases and J shed 2 bases, with 11 bases lying between them. Germline assignment: CDR1 MNHEY and CDR2 SVGEGT. Partial CDR3 DNA: TGTGCCAGCACCCTAAGAGCAAACTATGGC. Translating gives CASTLRANYG. The whole CDR3 is CASTLRANYGYTF.

This clone was recorded many times. Read coverage stops 3 residues before the CDR3 terminus; the germline J gene supplies the remainder. The J gene is TRBJ2-2, the V gene TRBV20-1; D gene ambiguous. This CDR3 has 8 amino acids. CDR1 and CDR2 from the germline V gene are DFQATT and SNEGSKA (reference sequence). CDR3 region: CSAAPLFF. The CDR3 bases that were read are TGCAGTGCCGCGCCG.

This clone was recorded at least ten times. Sequencing ends 3 residues short of the CDR3 end; the germline J gene provides the rest. This chain links TRBV20-1 with TRBJ2-3; 8 bases agree with TRBD1. V shed 0 bases, J shed 5 bases, and the junction held 10 bases outside the gene matches. This CDR3 comprises 16 residues. Germline CDR1 DFQATT, CDR2 SNEGSKA (reference sequence). Here the CDR3 reads CSAREWGQGAVDTQYF. The sequenced CDR3 bases are TGCAGTGCTAGAGAATGGGGCCAGGGGGCGGTAGATACG.

With respect to this clone: The read terminates 3 residues ahead of where the CDR3 ends, so the germline J gene completes it. The rearrangement uses TRBV7-9 and TRBJ1-1; possibly TRBD1 for D (5 bases). The CDR3 is 13 amino acids. Germline V gene data show CDR1 as SEHNR and CDR2 as FQNEAQ (reference sequence). The sequenced CDR3 bases are TGTGCCAGCAGCGCTGGGTTGGGGGGAGAA. It yields the protein CASSAGLGGE. Given in full, the CDR3 is CASSAGLGGEAFF.

This clone was picked up many times. The read gets to within 3 residues of the CDR3 end, and the germline J gene fills in the rest. The rearrangement links TRBV19 to TRBJ2-2, with D possibly matching TRBD1 (6 bases). CDR1 is LNHDA, CDR2 SQIVND, per germline (reference sequence). V was cut by 11 bases and J by 7 bases, with 20 bases left in between. The CDR3 extends over 14 amino acids. Incomplete CDR3 DNA: TGTGCCGGTGGGAACAGGGAATTGCACGGGGAG. As protein: CAGGNRELHGE. The full CDR3 protein is CAGGNRELHGELFF.

This clone was counted ten times or more. The sequenced fragment ends 3 residues before the CDR3 boundary, so the rest is inferred from the germline J gene. This chain uses TRBV6-2 or TRBV6-3 with TRBJ1-1; possible D gene TRBD1, 5 bases. The CDR3 runs 13 residues. Trimming left V 3 bases short and J 4 bases short, with 9 bases between. The V gene's germline CDR1 is MNHEY and CDR2 SVGEGT. Incomplete CDR3 DNA: TGTGCCAGCAGTTATTCGGGGGGCACTGAA. Its translation: CASSYSGGTE. The whole CDR3 region reads CASSYSGGTEAFF.

This clone was observed many times. The sequence runs out 3 residues before the end of the CDR3; the remainder is reconstructed from the germline J gene. The V gene is TRBV29-1, the J gene TRBJ2-3; 9 bases map to TRBD1. V trimming: 1 base; J trimming: 0 bases; junction bases outside the gene matches: 14. In germline, CDR1 is SQVTM, CDR2 ANQGSEA. This CDR3 has 19 amino acids. CDR3 DNA, as far as it was read: TGCAGCGTTGAAGGAAAGGGGACAGGGCCTTTTTCTAGCACAGATACG. Translation gives CSVEGKGTGPFSSTDT. The entire CDR3 protein is CSVEGKGTGPFSSTDTQYF.

This clone showed up many times. The CDR3 is cut off 3 residues early in the read; its end comes from the germline J gene. The chain recombines TRBV20-1 with TRBJ2-5, with 7 bases identical to TRBD2. CDR3 length: 14 residues. Germline V CDR1 and CDR2: DFQATT, SNEGSKA (reference sequence). The V and J ends lost 3 bases and 4 bases, in that order; junction bases with no gene match: 8. The CDR3 DNA, read in part, is TGCAGTGCTAGCGGCGCGGGGGATGTAGAGACC. Translated: CSASGAGDVET. The whole CDR3 sequence is CSASGAGDVETQYF.

There are many counts of this clone. The read falls 3 residues short of the CDR3 end, and the missing part is taken from the germline J gene. The J gene is TRBJ2-1, the V gene TRBV14, with 7 bases fitting TRBD2. The CDR3 covers 16 residues. V lost 0 bases, J lost 5 bases, and 7 bases stayed unmatched. The germline CDR1 and CDR2 sequences are SGHDN and FVKESK. The CDR3: CASSQDWTSTHNEQFF. CDR3 DNA (partial): TGTGCCAGCAGCCAAGATTGGACTAGTACACACAATGAG. Using reference TRBV14 and TRBJ2-1 for the parts outside the CDR3, the full variable domain is EAGVTQFPSHSVIEKGQTVTLRCDPISGHDNLYWYRRVMGKEIKFLLHFVKESKQDESGMPNNRFLAERTGGTYSTLKVQPAELEDSGVYFCASSQDWTSTHNEQFFGPGTRLTVL.

This clone was seen repeatedly, ten times or more. From the germline J gene comes the end of the CDR3, since the read stops 3 residues before it. This chain links TRBV7-2 with TRBJ1-5; 7 nucleotides line up with TRBD1. The trim removed 7 bases at V and 4 bases at J, leaving 4 bases unmatched. The CDR3 is 13 amino acids. Germline CDR1 is SGHTA and CDR2 is FQGNSA. Here the CDR3 reads CASTKTGNQPQHF. The DNA read from the CDR3 is TGTGCCAGCACCAAGACAGGGAATCAGCCC.

This clone appeared many times. The read terminates 3 residues before the CDR3 end, so the remaining end is supplied by the germline J gene. This chain joins TRBV6-1 and TRBJ1-2; tentatively, D is TRBD1 (6 bases). V gave up 4 bases and J gave up 0 bases, with 12 bases separating them. This CDR3 contains 15 residues. Germline CDR1 is MNHNS and CDR2 is SASEGT. The CDR3 DNA, read in part, is TGTGCCAGCAGTGTTCGAGGACAGACTAACTATGGC. Translating gives CASSVRGQTNYG. The whole CDR3 protein is CASSVRGQTNYGYTF.

This clone was detected many times. The DNA ends 3 residues before the CDR3 does, and the rest of the CDR3 is filled in from the germline J gene. V and J are TRBV5-4 and TRBJ2-7, with 7 nucleotides matching TRBD1. CDR1 and CDR2 (germline): SGHNT, YYREEE (reference sequence). The J segment lost 2 bases and the V segment lost 4 bases, leaving 6 bases of the junction unmatched. The CDR3 contains 14 residues. The sequenced CDR3 bases are TGTGCCAGCAGCACTAAAACAGGGGCCTACGAG. Translated, it gives CASSTKTGAYE. The full CDR3 sequence reads CASSTKTGAYEQYF.

This clone was seen more than once but under ten times. The read ends 3 residues before the CDR3 terminus; that terminus is restored from the germline J gene. The rearrangement joins TRBV19 to TRBJ2-1, with 12 bases matching TRBD2. CDR3 length equals 17 residues. The germline gives CDR1 LNHDA, CDR2 SQIVND (reference sequence). J was trimmed by 2 bases and V by 3 bases; bases with no gene match: 5. The CDR3 loop reads CASSIPTSGGPYNEQFF. The sequenced CDR3 bases are TGTGCCAGTAGTATTCCAACTAGCGGGGGGCCCTACAATGAG.

As regards this clone: The read ends 3 residues before the CDR3 terminus; that terminus is restored from the germline J gene. V usage is TRBV18 and J usage is TRBJ1-2; D ambiguous. The CDR3 covers 13 residues. Germline lookup yields CDR1 KGHSH and CDR2 LQKENI. The part of the CDR3 DNA that was read is TGTGCCAGCTCACCAGGTCTTACTGATACC. Protein sequence: CASSPGLTDT. The CDR3 reads in full as CASSPGLTDTYTF.

The table lists this clone with many counts. The sequenced part of the CDR3 DNA is TGTGCCAGCAGTTTTAGCGGGGGGGCAGATACG. Translated, it gives CASSFSGGADT. The whole CDR3 region reads CASSFSGGADTQYF. V usage is TRBV28 and J usage is TRBJ2-3, with TRBD2 matching over 11 bases. The DNA ends 3 residues before the CDR3 does, and the rest of the CDR3 is filled in from the germline J gene. CDR3 length: 14 residues. Germline CDR1 is MDHEN and CDR2 is SYDVKM. Losses at the gene ends were 3 bases for V and 4 bases for J; bases not matched to a gene: 0.

This clone was seen repeatedly, ten times or more. The CDR3 extends 3 residues past the end of the read, so its final part is completed from the germline J gene. The V and J genes are TRBV7-8 and TRBJ1-2; tentative D call: TRBD1 (5 bases). The CDR3 runs to 14 residues. Germline V gene sequence: CDR1 SGHVS, CDR2 FQNEAQ. This CDR3 is CASSLVVREYGYTF. CDR3 DNA (partial): TGTGCCAGCAGCTTAGTAGTCAGGGAGTACGGC. Looking up the rest from reference TRBV7-8 and TRBJ1-2 gives the full variable domain: GAGVSQSPRYKVAKRGQDVALRCDPISGHVSLFWYQQALGQGPEFLTYFQNEAQLDKSGLPSDRFFAERPEGSVSTLKIQRTQQEDSAVYLCASSLVVREYGYTFGSGTRLTVV.

This clone was counted at least ten times. The read finishes 3 residues shy of the CDR3 end, and the germline J gene is used to complete it. This chain uses TRBV29-1 with TRBJ1-6; 8 bases are a match to TRBD1. The CDR3 extends over 14 amino acids. CDR1 is SQVTM, CDR2 ANQGSEA, per germline. Unmatched junction bases numbered 11, after V lost 6 bases and J lost 10 bases. The part of the CDR3 DNA that was read is TGCAGCGTCAAAACCGGGACAGGTACCTCACCC. It yields the protein CSVKTGTGTSP. The CDR3 reads in full as CSVKTGTGTSPLHF.

This clone has more than one count but fewer than ten. Read data end 3 residues before the CDR3 end; the end is taken from the germline J gene. The V call is TRBV11-2, the J call TRBJ2-7; D call uncertain. Germline CDR1 reads SGHAT; CDR2 reads FQNNGV. The V and J ends lost 2 bases and 4 bases respectively, with 15 bases between them. The CDR3 is made up of 15 amino acids. This chain's CDR3 is CASSLTPTGGYEQYF. CDR3 bases read: TGTGCCAGCAGCTTAACCCCCACCGGCGGATACGAG.

This clone has a handful of counts. The read ends 3 residues shy of where the CDR3 ends; the end is completed using the germline J gene. This chain uses TRBV5-1 with TRBJ1-2; TRBD1 agrees at 9 bases. Germline values: CDR1 SGHRS, CDR2 YFSETQ. The CDR3 extends over 14 amino acids. The CDR3 loop is CASHMGGQGRDYTF. The sequenced part of the CDR3 DNA is TGCGCCAGCCACATGGGGGGACAGGGTCGCGAC.